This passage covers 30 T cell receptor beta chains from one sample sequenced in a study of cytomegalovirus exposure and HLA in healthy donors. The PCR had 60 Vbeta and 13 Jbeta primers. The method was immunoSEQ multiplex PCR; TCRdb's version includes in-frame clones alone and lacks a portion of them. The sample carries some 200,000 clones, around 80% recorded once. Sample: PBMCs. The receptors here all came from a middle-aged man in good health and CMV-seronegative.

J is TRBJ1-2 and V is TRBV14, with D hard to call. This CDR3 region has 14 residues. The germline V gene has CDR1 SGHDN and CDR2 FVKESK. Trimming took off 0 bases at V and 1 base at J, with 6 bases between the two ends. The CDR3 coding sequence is TGTGCCAGCAGCCAAGAAAGACTTAACTATGGCTACACCTTC. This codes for CASSQERLNYGYTF.

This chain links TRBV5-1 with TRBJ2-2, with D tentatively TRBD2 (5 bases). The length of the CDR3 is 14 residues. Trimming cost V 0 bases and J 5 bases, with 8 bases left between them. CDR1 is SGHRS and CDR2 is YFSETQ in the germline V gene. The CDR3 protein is CASSLGRETGELFF. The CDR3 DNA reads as TGCGCCAGCAGCTTGGGAAGGGAGACCGGGGAGCTGTTTTTT.

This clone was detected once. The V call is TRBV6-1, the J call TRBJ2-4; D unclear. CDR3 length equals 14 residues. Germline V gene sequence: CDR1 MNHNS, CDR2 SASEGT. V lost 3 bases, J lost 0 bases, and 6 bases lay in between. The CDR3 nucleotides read TGTGCCAGCAGTGACTACCTAGCCAAAAACATTCAGTACTTC. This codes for CASSDYLAKNIQYF.

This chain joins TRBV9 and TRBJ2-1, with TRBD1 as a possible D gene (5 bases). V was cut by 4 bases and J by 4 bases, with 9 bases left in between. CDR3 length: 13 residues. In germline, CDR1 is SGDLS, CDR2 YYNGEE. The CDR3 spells CASSPAGYNEQFF. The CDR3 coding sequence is TGTGCCAGCAGCCCCGCAGGGTACAATGAGCAGTTCTTC.

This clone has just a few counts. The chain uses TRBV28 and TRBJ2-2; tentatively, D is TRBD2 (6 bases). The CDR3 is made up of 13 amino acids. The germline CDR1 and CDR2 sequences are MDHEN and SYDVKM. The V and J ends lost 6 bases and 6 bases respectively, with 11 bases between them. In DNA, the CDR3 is TGTGCCAGCAGACCCCCGGGGGCCGGGGAGCTGTTTTTT. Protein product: CASRPPGAGELFF.

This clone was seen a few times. The CDR3 DNA follows: TGTGCCAGCAGTGAATATACCCTAGCGGGAGGCGGTGAGCAGTTCTTC. Translated: CASSEYTLAGGGEQFF. The rearrangement links TRBV25-1 to TRBJ2-1, with 11 bases identical to TRBD2. Trimming took 0 bases from V and 9 from J; bases not matched to a gene: 7. In germline, CDR1 is MGHDK, CDR2 SYGVNS. This CDR3 contains 16 residues. The variable domain in full, with the rest retrieved from reference TRBV25-1 and TRBJ2-1, is EADIYQTPRYLVIGTGKKITLECSQTMGHDKMYWYQQDPGMELHLIHYSYGVNSTEKGDLSSESTVSRIRTEHFPLTLESARPSHTSQYLCASSEYTLAGGGEQFFGPGTRLTVL.

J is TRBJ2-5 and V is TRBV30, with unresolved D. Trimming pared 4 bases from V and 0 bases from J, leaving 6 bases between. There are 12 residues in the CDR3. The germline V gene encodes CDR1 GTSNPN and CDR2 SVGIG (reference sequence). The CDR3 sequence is CAWTLYQETQYF. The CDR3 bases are TGTGCCTGGACCCTCTACCAAGAGACCCAGTACTTC.

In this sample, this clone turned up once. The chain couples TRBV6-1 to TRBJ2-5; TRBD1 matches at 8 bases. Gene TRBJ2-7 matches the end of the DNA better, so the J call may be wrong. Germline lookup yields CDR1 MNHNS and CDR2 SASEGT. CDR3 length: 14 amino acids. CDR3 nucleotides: TGTGCCAGCAGTGCTCGACAGGGGACCTACGAGCAGTACTTC. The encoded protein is CASSARQGTYEQYF.

This CDR3 reads CASYRGIADTQYF. For the CDR3, the DNA is TGTGCCAGCTACAGGGGGATAGCAGATACGCAGTATTTT. The V call is TRBV6-5, the J call TRBJ2-3, with 8 bases fitting TRBD1. The germline V gene has CDR1 MNHEY and CDR2 SVGAGI. With V trimmed by 8 bases and J by 4 bases, 5 bases remained unmatched. The CDR3 totals 13 residues.

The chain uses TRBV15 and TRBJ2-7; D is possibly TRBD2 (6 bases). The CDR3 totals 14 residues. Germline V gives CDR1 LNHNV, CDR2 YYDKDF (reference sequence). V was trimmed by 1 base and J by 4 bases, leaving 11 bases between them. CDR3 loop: CATSRAGVRYEQYF. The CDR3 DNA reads TGTGCCACCAGCAGAGCGGGAGTCCGGTACGAGCAGTACTTC.

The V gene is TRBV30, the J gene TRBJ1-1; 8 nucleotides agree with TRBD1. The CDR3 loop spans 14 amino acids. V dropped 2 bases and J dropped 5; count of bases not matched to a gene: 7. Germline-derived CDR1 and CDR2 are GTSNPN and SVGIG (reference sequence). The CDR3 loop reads CAWSKDTGGTEAFF. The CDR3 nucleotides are TGTGCCTGGAGTAAAGATACAGGGGGGACTGAAGCTTTCTTT.

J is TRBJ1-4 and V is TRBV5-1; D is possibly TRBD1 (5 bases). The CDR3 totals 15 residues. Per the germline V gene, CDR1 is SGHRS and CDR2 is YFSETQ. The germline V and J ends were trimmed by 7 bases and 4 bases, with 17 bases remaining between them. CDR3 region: CASGAGGGNNEKLFF. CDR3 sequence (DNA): TGCGCCAGCGGAGCCGGGGGGGGGAATAATGAAAAACTGTTTTTT.

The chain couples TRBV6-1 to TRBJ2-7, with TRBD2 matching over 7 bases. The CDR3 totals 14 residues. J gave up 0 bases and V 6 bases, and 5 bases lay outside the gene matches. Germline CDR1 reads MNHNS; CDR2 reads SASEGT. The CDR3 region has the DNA TGTGCCAGCAGGGGGACTATTACCTCCTACGAGCAGTACTTC. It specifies CASRGTITSYEQYF.

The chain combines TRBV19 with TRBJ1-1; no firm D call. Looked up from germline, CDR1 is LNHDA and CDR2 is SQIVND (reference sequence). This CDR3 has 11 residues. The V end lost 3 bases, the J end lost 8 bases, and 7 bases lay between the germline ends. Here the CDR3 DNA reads TGTGCCAGTAGTATTAGCGTGGAAGCTTTCTTT. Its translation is CASSISVEAFF.

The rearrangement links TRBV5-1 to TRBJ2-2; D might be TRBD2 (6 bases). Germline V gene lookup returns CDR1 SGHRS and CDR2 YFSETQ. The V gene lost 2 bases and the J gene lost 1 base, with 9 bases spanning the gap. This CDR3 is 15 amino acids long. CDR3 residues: CASSLGLWNTGELFF. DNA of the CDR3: TGCGCCAGCAGCTTAGGACTATGGAACACCGGGGAGCTGTTTTTT.

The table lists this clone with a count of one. The CDR3, as DNA: TGTGCCAGCAAGACAGGGGCCCCCACTGGGGCCAACGTCCTGACTTTC. It specifies CASKTGAPTGANVLTF. The genes are TRBV27 and TRBJ2-6; the match to TRBD1 covers 8 bases. This CDR3 spans 16 amino acids. The ends lost 7 bases at V and 2 bases at J; junction bases unmatched: 7. CDR1 is MNHEY, CDR2 SMNVEV, per germline (reference sequence).

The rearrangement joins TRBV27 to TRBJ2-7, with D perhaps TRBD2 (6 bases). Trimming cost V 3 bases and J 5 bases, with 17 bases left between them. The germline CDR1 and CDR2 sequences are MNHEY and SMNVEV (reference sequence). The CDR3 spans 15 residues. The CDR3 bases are TGTGCCAGCAGTTTCGTTATGCGGGGCCTGGACGAGCAGTACTTC. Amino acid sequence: CASSFVMRGLDEQYF.

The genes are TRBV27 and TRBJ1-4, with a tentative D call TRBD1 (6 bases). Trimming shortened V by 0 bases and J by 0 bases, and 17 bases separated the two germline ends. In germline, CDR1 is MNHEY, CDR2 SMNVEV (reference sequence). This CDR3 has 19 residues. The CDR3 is CASSLSPMRRTATNEKLFF. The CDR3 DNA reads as TGTGCCAGCAGTTTATCCCCGATGCGGCGGACAGCAACTAATGAAAAACTGTTTTTT.

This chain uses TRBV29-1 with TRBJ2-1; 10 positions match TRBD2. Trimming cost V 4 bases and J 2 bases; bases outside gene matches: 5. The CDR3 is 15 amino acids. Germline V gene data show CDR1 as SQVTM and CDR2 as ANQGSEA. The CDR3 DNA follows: TGCAGCGTTGCCGGACTAGCGGCTCCCTACAATGAGCAGTTCTTC. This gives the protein CSVAGLAAPYNEQFF.

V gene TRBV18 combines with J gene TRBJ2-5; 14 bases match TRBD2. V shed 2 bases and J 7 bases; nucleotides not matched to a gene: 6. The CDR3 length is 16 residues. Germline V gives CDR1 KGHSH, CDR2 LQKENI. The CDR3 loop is CASSPAGLAGDVTQYF. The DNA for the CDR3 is TGTGCCAGCTCACCAGCGGGACTAGCGGGAGATGTGACCCAGTACTTC. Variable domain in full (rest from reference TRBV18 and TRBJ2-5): NAGVMQNPRHLVRRRGQEARLRCSPMKGHSHVYWYRQLPEEGLKFMVYLQKENIIDESGMPKERFSAEFPKEGPSILRIQQVVRGDSAAYFCASSPAGLAGDVTQYFGPGTRLLVL.

The CDR3 protein is CASSFKRNTEAFF. As DNA, the CDR3 is TGTGCCAGCAGCTTTAAGCGTAACACTGAAGCTTTCTTT. This rearrangement joins TRBV7-3 to TRBJ1-1, with D hard to call. The germline V gene has CDR1 SGHTA and CDR2 FQGTGA. V shed 3 bases and J shed 2 bases, with 7 bases lying between them. The CDR3 length is 13 residues.

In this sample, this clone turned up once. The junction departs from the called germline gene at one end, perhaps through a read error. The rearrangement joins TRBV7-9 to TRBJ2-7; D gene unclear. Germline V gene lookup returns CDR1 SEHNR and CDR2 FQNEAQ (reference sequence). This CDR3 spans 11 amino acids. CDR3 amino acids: CSSSHSYEQYF. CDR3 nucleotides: TGTTCCAGCAGCCACTCCTACGAGCAGTACTTC.

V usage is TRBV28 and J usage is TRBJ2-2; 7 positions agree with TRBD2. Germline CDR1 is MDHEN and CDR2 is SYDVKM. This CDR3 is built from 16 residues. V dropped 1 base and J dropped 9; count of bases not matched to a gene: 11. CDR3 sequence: CASSLSASGSPWELFF. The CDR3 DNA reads TGTGCCAGCAGTTTATCGGCTAGCGGTTCACCTTGGGAGCTGTTTTTT.

The CDR3: CASEGGTLRNNEQFF. DNA of the CDR3: TGTGCCAGCGAGGGGGGGACTCTTCGGAACAATGAGCAGTTCTTC. V usage is TRBV2 and J usage is TRBJ2-1; a possible D gene is TRBD2 (7 bases). From germline, CDR1 is SNHLY and CDR2 FYNNEI. The CDR3 has 15 amino acids. With 8 bases removed from V and 5 bases from J, the gap between germline ends came to 19 bases.

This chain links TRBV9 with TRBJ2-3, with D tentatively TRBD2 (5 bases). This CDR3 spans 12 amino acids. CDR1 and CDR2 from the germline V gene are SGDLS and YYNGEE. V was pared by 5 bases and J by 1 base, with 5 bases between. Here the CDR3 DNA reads TGTGCCAGCAGGGGAGGCACAGATACGCAGTATTTT. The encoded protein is CASRGGTDTQYF.

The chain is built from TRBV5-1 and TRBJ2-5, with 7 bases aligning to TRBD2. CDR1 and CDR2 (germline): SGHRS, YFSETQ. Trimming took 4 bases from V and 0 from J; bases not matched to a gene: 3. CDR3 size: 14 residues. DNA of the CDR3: TGCGCCAGCAGCCGCGGGGGAAACCAAGAGACCCAGTACTTC. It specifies CASSRGGNQETQYF.

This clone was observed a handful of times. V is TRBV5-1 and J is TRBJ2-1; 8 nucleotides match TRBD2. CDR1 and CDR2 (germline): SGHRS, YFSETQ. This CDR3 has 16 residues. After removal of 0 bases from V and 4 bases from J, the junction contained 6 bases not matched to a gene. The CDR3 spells CASSLGGSGAYNEQFF. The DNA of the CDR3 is TGCGCCAGCAGCTTGGGGGGTAGCGGGGCATACAATGAGCAGTTCTTC.

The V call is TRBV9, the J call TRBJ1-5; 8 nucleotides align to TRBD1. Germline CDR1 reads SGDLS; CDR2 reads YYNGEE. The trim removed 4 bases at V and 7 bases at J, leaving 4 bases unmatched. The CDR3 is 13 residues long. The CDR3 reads CASSTTGDQPQHF. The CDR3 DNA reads TGTGCCAGCAGCACGACAGGGGACCAGCCCCAGCATTTT.

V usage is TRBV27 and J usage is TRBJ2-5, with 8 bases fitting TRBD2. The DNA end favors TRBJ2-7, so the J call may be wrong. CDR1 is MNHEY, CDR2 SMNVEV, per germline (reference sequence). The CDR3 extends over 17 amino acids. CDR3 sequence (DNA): TGTGCCAGCAGTTCACTAGCGGATTGGAGTAGCTCCTACGAGCAGTACTTC. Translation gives CASSSLADWSSSYEQYF.

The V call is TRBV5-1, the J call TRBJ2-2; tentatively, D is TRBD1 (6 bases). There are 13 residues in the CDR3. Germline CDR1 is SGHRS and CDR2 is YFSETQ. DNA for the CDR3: TGCGTTAGTGCAGGGGAATTGGCCGGGGAGCTGTTTTTT. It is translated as CVSAGELAGELFF.